Here is one T cell receptor beta chain with its context. V dropped 5 bases and J dropped 5 bases, with 10 bases sitting between them. This CDR3 comprises 13 residues. Per the germline V gene, CDR1 is SGHVS and CDR2 is FQNEAQ. The data are from a study of radiotherapy plus CTLA-4 blockade in lung cancer. Libraries were prepared by immunoSEQ multiplex PCR; TCRdb keeps only in-frame clonotypes and omits some of them. The sample records some 49,000 clones, 80% to 90% being singletons. Here the sequenced sample was peripheral blood, taken from a patient treated with radiotherapy plus ipilimumab. The J gene is TRBJ2-4, the V gene TRBV7-8; D may be TRBD1 (5 bases). This sequence originates from a human donor with non-small cell lung cancer whose response to radiotherapy plus ipilimumab could not be evaluated. DNA of the CDR3: TGTGCCAGCAGCAATCGACAGCAAAACATTCAGTACTTC. This encodes CASSNRQQNIQYF.